These 4 T cell receptor beta chains were all obtained from the same sample, sequenced in a study of T-cell memory formation after mild COVID-19. MiXCR, applied by TCRdb to the 5' RACE reads, yields one record per CDR3 protein. The sample carries around 340,000 distinct CDR3 sequences, roughly an eighth recorded once. Specimen: PBMCs or a T cell subset sorted from them (not recorded which). The receptors here all came from a man between 18 and 29 years old who had mild COVID-19 (a few samples of this study predate the infection). Cell type and time point are not known.

This clonotype was observed at least ten times. This chain links TRBV5-1 with TRBJ2-1, with 14 positions matching TRBD2. Germline values: CDR1 SGHRS, CDR2 YFSETQ. The CDR3 is made up of 17 amino acids. The junction had 10 bases not matched to a gene; V was cut back by 4 bases and J by 7 bases. CDR3: CASSTGRLAGGVNEQFF. Written as DNA, the CDR3 is TGCGCCAGCAGCACCGGCAGACTAGCGGGGGGGGTAAATGAGCAGTTCTTC.

This sequence joins TRBV7-7 and TRBJ1-1, with D possibly TRBD1 on 5 matching bases. The V gene's germline CDR1 is SSHAT and CDR2 FNYEAQ (reference sequence). This CDR3 contains 15 residues. Between the trimmed V and J ends, which lost 4 bases and 7 bases, there was a span of 19 bases. The CDR3 bases are TGTGCCAGCAGCTCCAGGAAAAAACAAGGGGTTGAAGCTTTCTTT. Its protein product is CASSSRKKQGVEAFF.

This clonotype was seen more than once but under ten times. The V and J genes are TRBV2 and TRBJ1-4; the D is unclear. Looked up from germline, CDR1 is SNHLY and CDR2 is FYNNEI. This CDR3 is built from 14 residues. With 4 bases removed from V and 0 bases from J, the gap between germline ends came to 6 bases. The CDR3 sequence: CASSARSTNEKLFF. CDR3 sequence (DNA): TGTGCCAGCAGTGCACGATCAACTAATGAAAAACTGTTTTTT.

This clonotype was observed a few times. The rearrangement uses TRBV27 and TRBJ2-7; the D is unclear. Germline V CDR1 and CDR2: MNHEY, SMNVEV (reference sequence). Trimming left V 0 bases short and J 6 bases short, with 9 bases between. This CDR3 has 13 residues. In DNA, the CDR3 is TGTGCCAGCAGTTTATCGCCGGGTGGCGAGCAGTACTTC. This translates into CASSLSPGGEQYF.